A selection of T cell receptor beta chains follows, all from one sample in a study of T cells after yellow fever vaccination. TCRdb called the 5' RACE reads again in MiXCR, with one record for every CDR3 protein. The sample lists some 560,000 distinct CDR3 sequences, about 17% occurring once. Specimen: PBMCs, collected 5 days after the first yellow fever vaccination. The source of these receptors is a man between 18 and 35 years old who received the YFV17D yellow fever vaccine. The CDR3 runs from the conserved cysteine through the conserved F or W. The D gene is left open where the match is weak. Size is omitted from some rows. Given values are once, few, many or a class for expanded clones.

V gene	D gene	J gene	clone size	CDR3 DNA	CDR3 protein
TRBV20-1	.	TRBJ1-2	.	TGCAGTGCCAGGGTAGAGGCCCGCTATGGCTACACCTTC	CSARVEARYGYTF
TRBV24-1	.	TRBJ1-5	few	TGTGCCACCAGTGGAGAGGGGTACGACAATCAGCCCCAGCATTTT	CATSGEGYDNQPQHF
TRBV6-4	.	TRBJ1-2	.	TGTGCCAGCAGTGCGGGTGAAGAGAACTATGGCTACACCTTC	CASSAGEENYGYTF
TRBV7-2	TRBD1	TRBJ2-6	.	TGTGCCAGCAGTCAGGGGGCAGACTCTGGGGCCAACGTCCTGACTTTC	CASSQGADSGANVLTF
TRBV7-9	.	TRBJ1-1	.	TGTGCCAGCAGCCCCCCAGGGTCCACGAACACTGAAGCTTTCTTT	CASSPPGSTNTEAFF
TRBV6-1	.	TRBJ1-1	many	TGTGCCAGCAGTCAAGGAGCTGGGAACACTGAAGCTTTCTTT	CASSQGAGNTEAFF
TRBV2	.	TRBJ2-6	.	TGTGCCAGCAGTGAACAACAATCTGGGGCCAACGTCCTGACTTTC	CASSEQQSGANVLTF
TRBV9	.	TRBJ1-2	few	TGTGCCAGCAGCGTCAGGGACACTAACTATGGCTACACCTTC	CASSVRDTNYGYTF
TRBV7-3	.	TRBJ2-1	.	TGTGCCAGCAGCTTAATAATCGGCCCGGATGATGAGCAGTTCTTC	CASSLIIGPDDEQFF
TRBV7-2	.	TRBJ1-4	few	TGTGCCAGCAGCCCGGGGGTAGCAACTAATGAAAAACTGTTTTTT	CASSPGVATNEKLFF
TRBV7-3	.	TRBJ2-2	.	TGTGCCAGCGGCCCCCAGACCGGGGCACCGAGAACCGGGGAGCTGTTTTTT	CASGPQTGAPRTGELFF
TRBV29-1	.	TRBJ1-5	.	TGCAGCGTCCGATCCAATCAGCCCCAGCATTTT	CSVRSNQPQHF
TRBV6-1	.	TRBJ2-2	.	TGTGCCAGCGCAACCGAACATAACACCGGGGAGCTGTTTTTT	CASATEHNTGELFF
TRBV3-1	.	TRBJ2-3	.	TGTGCCAGCAGTCAAGGCCGGGCCCCATTTTTGGATACGCAGTATTTT	CASSQGRAPFLDTQYF
TRBV6-5	.	TRBJ1-1	.	TGTGCCAGCAGAGACCTAACCACTGAAGCTTTCTTT	CASRDLTTEAFF
TRBV28	.	TRBJ2-1	.	TGTGCCAGCAGTTTCTCGATTTCCTACAATGAGCAGTTCTTC	CASSFSISYNEQFF
TRBV5-1	.	TRBJ2-2	.	TGCGCCAGCAGCCCCCGGCCCCCCGGACACAACACCGGGGAGCTGTTTTTT	CASSPRPPGHNTGELFF
TRBV19	.	TRBJ1-2	few	TGTGCCAGTACTGGAGGATACTATGGCTACACCTTC	CASTGGYYGYTF
TRBV3-1	.	TRBJ1-6	few	TGTGCCAGCAGCCAAGATCTGGACAGTTATTCACCCCTCCACTTT	CASSQDLDSYSPLHF
TRBV18	TRBD1	TRBJ1-4	.	TGTGCCAGCTCATCGGACAGGGGGCGTGAAAAACTGTTTTTT	CASSSDRGREKLFF
TRBV29-1	.	TRBJ2-1	.	TGCAGCGTTGAGGGCCCGGACTTCACACAGTACAATGAGCAGTTCTTC	CSVEGPDFTQYNEQFF
TRBV4-3	.	TRBJ1-3	few	TGCGCCAGCAGCCAAGATCCCCAGGCCAGCTCTGGAAACACCATATATTTT	CASSQDPQASSGNTIYF
TRBV21-1	.	TRBJ1-1	few	TGTGCCAGCAGCGGTATGTTGCGGAACACTGAAGCTTTCTTT	CASSGMLRNTEAFF
TRBV7-8	.	TRBJ1-5	.	TGTGCCAGCAGCTTAGCGCGAGGTCGAGGGGGGAGTAGGCAGCCCCAGCATTTT	CASSLARGRGGSRQPQHF
TRBV7-8	TRBD2	TRBJ2-1	.	TGTGCCAGCAGCTTAAAGGTAGCGGGGGGTCACAATGAGCAGTTCTTC	CASSLKVAGGHNEQFF
TRBV6-1	TRBD1	TRBJ1-3	few	TGTGCCAGCTTCACGGACAGGGGGGCTGGAAACACCATATATTTT	CASFTDRGAGNTIYF
TRBV7-8	.	TRBJ2-5	.	TGTGCCAGCAGCCCTGCCCAGGGCGCGGGGGAGACCCAGTACTTC	CASSPAQGAGETQYF
TRBV10-3	.	TRBJ2-7	few	TGTGCCATCAGTGAGTCGATCTCCTACGAGCAGTACTTC	CAISESISYEQYF
TRBV4-1	.	TRBJ1-4	few	TGCGCCAGCAGCCAATGGTTGCAGGCAGGCCGAAATGAAAAACTGTTTTTT	CASSQWLQAGRNEKLFF
TRBV19	TRBD1	TRBJ2-2	few	TGTGCCAGCAACGTCCGACAGGGAGTGCTGTTTTTT	CASNVRQGVLFF
TRBV29-1	.	TRBJ1-2	.	TGCAGCGTTTTCACTGTGACGGGGATCTATGGCTACACCTTC	CSVFTVTGIYGYTF
TRBV28	.	TRBJ2-5	.	TGTGCCAGCAGTCGAACCCCTTCGGTGAGCCAAGAGACCCAGTACTTC	CASSRTPSVSQETQYF
TRBV19	TRBD1	TRBJ2-5	.	TGTGCCAGTAGTCCCCAGAGGGCCGGGACAGCTGGACAAGAGACCCAGTACTTC	CASSPQRAGTAGQETQYF
TRBV3-1	TRBD2	TRBJ2-1	few	TGTGCCAGCAGCCAAGTAGTTAGCGGGCTTGAGCAGTTCTTC	CASSQVVSGLEQFF
TRBV2	TRBD1	TRBJ2-6	many	TGTGCCGTCTTTGGGACAGGGCTTTATGGGGCCAACGTCCTGACTTTC	CAVFGTGLYGANVLTF
TRBV7-8	.	TRBJ2-1	few	TGTGCCAGCAGCTTAGTTCCGCAGGGCTACAATGAGCAGTTCTTC	CASSLVPQGYNEQFF
TRBV18	.	TRBJ2-5	.	TGTGCCAGCTCACGCGGCAGCAGGGAGACCCAGTACTTC	CASSRGSRETQYF
TRBV7-2	.	TRBJ1-5	few	TGTGCCAGCAGCTTAGTCGGTTATAGCAATCAGCCCCAGCATTTT	CASSLVGYSNQPQHF
TRBV27	TRBD2	TRBJ2-3	.	TGTGCCAGCAGAGGAGCGGGGGGCCTATCTTTGACGGATACGCAGTATTTT	CASRGAGGLSLTDTQYF
TRBV9	TRBD1	TRBJ1-4	few	TGTGCCAGCAGCCCGAGGACAGGGATTCAAGAAAAACTGTTTTTT	CASSPRTGIQEKLFF
TRBV7-2	.	TRBJ1-5	.	TGTGCCAGCAGCTTAGCCCTATATCAGCCCCAGCATTTT	CASSLALYQPQHF
TRBV5-4	.	TRBJ2-1	.	TGTGCCAGCAGCTTGGGGGGGGGCCATGAGCAGTTCTTC	CASSLGGGHEQFF
TRBV20-1	.	TRBJ1-2	.	TGCAGTGCTGCAGGCCACTATGGCTACACCTTC	CSAAGHYGYTF
TRBV19	.	TRBJ1-2	few	TGTGCCAGTATCTCCCGGGGAACTAACTATGGCTACACCTTC	CASISRGTNYGYTF
TRBV11-1	.	TRBJ1-5	few	TGTGCCAGCAGCCCCGAAGTATCGATGGGGGTCCTGAACCAGCCCCAGCATTTT	CASSPEVSMGVLNQPQHF
TRBV4-1	.	TRBJ2-7	.	TGCGCCAGCAGCCAAGGTCCTAGAAACTACGAGCAGTACTTC	CASSQGPRNYEQYF
TRBV19	TRBD2	TRBJ2-1	few	TGTGCCAGTAGTGGGCTAGCGGACAATGAGCAGTTCTTC	CASSGLADNEQFF
TRBV12-3/TRBV12-4	.	TRBJ2-7	few	TGTGCCAGCAGGCGGGACGGATCCCACGAGCAGTACTTC	CASRRDGSHEQYF
TRBV7-9	TRBD2	TRBJ2-7	few	TGTGCCAGCAGCTTAGGAAGACTAGCGGGGGGCCCGTACGAGCAGTACTTC	CASSLGRLAGGPYEQYF
TRBV11-1	TRBD2	TRBJ2-3	.	TGTGCCAGCAGCCCCCGACAGGACGAGCGGGGGGGCCTGGGGACAGATACGCAGTATTTT	CASSPRQDERGGLGTDTQYF
TRBV5-6	.	TRBJ1-6	once	TGTGCCAGCAGCTTGGCAGGGGAGATTGTCTGGTCACCCCTCCACTTT	CASSLAGEIVWSPLHF
TRBV7-8	TRBD1	TRBJ2-2	.	TGTGCCAGCCTCCGTCGAGGGACAGGGACTAATTGGACTGGGGAGCTGTTTTTT	CASLRRGTGTNWTGELFF
TRBV20-1	.	TRBJ1-1	.	TGCAGTGCTCCAGGGACCACTGAAGCTTTCTTT	CSAPGTTEAFF
TRBV5-6	.	TRBJ2-2	few	TGTGCCAGCAGCTTGGGCGTGACCACCGGGGAGCTGTTTTTT	CASSLGVTTGELFF
TRBV12-3/TRBV12-4	TRBD1	TRBJ1-2	.	TGTGCCAGCAGTTTTGTAGGGGGCTATTCCTATGGCTACACCTTC	CASSFVGGYSYGYTF
TRBV10-3	.	TRBJ2-5	.	TGTGCCATCAGTCCCTTCCGGGACCGCCGGGAGACCCAGTACTTC	CAISPFRDRRETQYF
TRBV27	TRBD2	TRBJ2-1	few	TGTGCGACCCTAGGGCTAGCGGGGGCGTACAATGAGCAGTTCTTC	CATLGLAGAYNEQFF
TRBV5-1	.	TRBJ1-1	few	TGCGCCAGCAGCCCACCCGCCCCCCACACTGAAGCTTTCTTT	CASSPPAPHTEAFF
TRBV5-1	.	TRBJ1-5	.	TGCGCCAGCAGCTTGCTGGGGGGAGGTCAGCCCCAGCATTTT	CASSLLGGGQPQHF
TRBV15	.	TRBJ1-4	.	TGTGCCACCAGCAGAACCCAGGGTGAAAAACTGTTTTTT	CATSRTQGEKLFF